These T cell receptor beta chains were read from a single sample in a study of blood T cell repertoires in COVID-19. Method: immunoSEQ multiplex PCR; TCRdb's copy keeps in-frame clones and lacks some. The sample consists of some 150,000 clones, approximately 90% of them appearing once. The sample comprised peripheral blood. All receptors derive from a woman in her forties or fifties with acute or convalescent COVID-19. CDR3s include the opening cysteine and the closing phenylalanine or tryptophan. A D gene is named only where the DNA matches it firmly. Size values are once, few and many counts, or a class for expanded clones, and some rows have none.

NA	TRBV11-3	NA	TRBJ2-3	CASSLDRGDTQYF	TGTGCCAGCAGCTTAGATCGGGGAGATACGCAGTATTTT
NA	TRBV6-5	NA	TRBJ2-1	CASSGEHHNEQFF	TGTGCCAGCAGCGGGGAACACCACAATGAGCAGTTCTTC
NA	TRBV7-3	NA	TRBJ2-1	CASSGGSGENEQFF	TGTGCCAGCAGCGGGGGATCGGGAGAGAATGAGCAGTTCTTC
TRBD2	TRBV5-1	NA	TRBJ2-1	CASSRTSGVPLSYNEQFF	TGCGCCAGCAGTCGGACTAGCGGGGTCCCGCTCTCCTACAATGAGCAGTTCTTC
NA	TRBV28	NA	TRBJ2-3	CASSLAGGTDTQYF	TGTGCCAGCAGTCTGGCAGGGGGCACAGATACGCAGTATTTT
TRBD2	TRBV7-2	NA	TRBJ2-7	CASSLLAGSYEQYF	TGTGCCAGCAGCTTACTAGCGGGCTCCTACGAGCAGTACTTC
NA	TRBV7-8	once	TRBJ2-7	CASSIMYRAPYEQYF	TGTGCCAGCAGCATAATGTACAGGGCTCCCTACGAGCAGTACTTC
TRBD1	TRBV28	NA	TRBJ1-6	CASSFRQGGNSPLHF	TGTGCCAGCAGTTTCCGACAGGGGGGTAATTCACCCCTCCACTTT
TRBD2	TRBV19	NA	TRBJ2-7	CASRRSGGAHEQYF	TGTGCCAGTAGAAGGAGCGGGGGGGCTCACGAGCAGTACTTC
TRBD1	TRBV6-1	NA	TRBJ2-2	CASSGDRGLGTGELFF	TGTGCCAGCAGTGGCGACAGGGGGCTCGGCACCGGGGAGCTGTTTTTT
TRBD1	TRBV5-1	NA	TRBJ2-2	CASSLGFRQGHTGELFF	TGCGCCAGCAGCTTGGGGTTCCGACAGGGCCACACCGGGGAGCTGTTTTTT
NA	TRBV11-2	NA	TRBJ2-2	CASSLLPRGTGELFF	TGTGCCAGCAGCTTACTTCCAAGGGGCACCGGGGAGCTGTTTTTT
NA	TRBV4-1	NA	TRBJ2-7	CASSQEYTSLYEQYF	TGCGCCAGCAGCCAAGAATACACTAGCCTCTACGAGCAGTACTTC
TRBD2	TRBV24-1	NA	TRBJ2-1	CATSAGGVPRQFF	TGTGCCACCAGTGCGGGGGGTGTACCACGCCAGTTCTTC
NA	TRBV7-3	NA	TRBJ2-3	CASSSMVTDTQYF	TGTGCCAGCAGCTCTATGGTCACAGATACGCAGTATTTT
TRBD1	TRBV19	NA	TRBJ1-3	CASKRDSAGNTIYF	TGTGCCAGTAAAAGGGACAGCGCGGGAAACACCATATATTTT
TRBD2	TRBV11-2	NA	TRBJ2-3	CASSIGLAADTQYF	TGTGCCAGCAGCATAGGACTAGCGGCAGATACGCAGTATTTT
NA	TRBV4-1	few	TRBJ2-5	CASSQSRVGETQYF	TGCGCCAGCAGCCAATCCAGGGTTGGAGAGACCCAGTACTTC
TRBD2	TRBV11-2	NA	TRBJ2-3	CASSDILAGDPDTQYF	TGTGCCAGCAGCGACATACTAGCGGGAGACCCAGATACGCAGTATTTT
NA	TRBV7-3	NA	TRBJ2-3	CASSQEARADTQYF	TGTGCCAGCAGCCAAGAAGCTAGAGCAGATACGCAGTATTTT
NA	TRBV7-9	once	TRBJ1-5	CASSFQGQPQHF	TGTGCCAGCAGCTTCCAGGGGCAGCCCCAGCATTTT
TRBD2	TRBV28	NA	TRBJ2-1	CASSLSSGRTTYNEQFF	TGTGCCAGCAGTTTATCCAGCGGGAGAACCACCTACAATGAGCAGTTCTTC
TRBD1	TRBV4-2	NA	TRBJ2-7	CASSQGDSRNEQYF	TGTGCCAGCAGCCAAGGGGACAGTAGGAACGAGCAGTACTTC
NA	TRBV11-2	NA	TRBJ1-2	CASSPDGGGYGYTF	TGTGCCAGCAGCCCTGATGGGGGGGGCTATGGCTACACCTTC
TRBD1	TRBV5-6	NA	TRBJ2-7	CASSSWTGGIYEQYF	TGTGCCAGCAGCTCTTGGACAGGGGGTATCTACGAGCAGTACTTC
NA	TRBV3-1/TRBV3-2	NA	TRBJ1-2	CASRRTASGTYGYTF	TGTGCCAGCAGAAGAACGGCCAGCGGGACCTATGGCTACACCTTC
NA	TRBV3-1/TRBV3-2	NA	TRBJ1-3	CASSQEFGVSGNTIYF	TGTGCCAGCAGCCAAGAGTTCGGGGTCTCTGGAAACACCATATATTTT
TRBD1	TRBV2	NA	TRBJ1-1	CANTGVPNTEAFF	TGTGCCAACACAGGGGTCCCGAACACTGAAGCTTTCTTT
TRBD1	TRBV2	NA	TRBJ2-2	CASLGYTQGTPGELFF	TGTGCCAGCCTGGGCTACACACAGGGGACCCCCGGGGAGCTGTTTTTT
NA	TRBV7-9	NA	TRBJ2-6	CASSLTSGANILTF	TGTGCCAGCAGCTTGACCTCTGGGGCCAACATCCTGACTTTC
NA	TRBV11-1	NA	TRBJ2-7	CASTGSYEQYF	TGTGCCAGTACAGGATCCTACGAGCAGTACTTC
NA	TRBV7-7	NA	TRBJ2-3	CASSLDKGSADTQYF	TGTGCCAGCAGCTTAGATAAGGGGTCCGCAGATACGCAGTATTTT
NA	TRBV27	once	TRBJ2-6	CASSLLGHPSGANVLTF	TGTGCCAGCAGTTTATTAGGACATCCCTCTGGGGCCAACGTCCTGACTTTC
NA	TRBV14	NA	TRBJ1-6	CASSQESGFMNSPLHF	TGTGCCAGCAGCCAAGAGTCGGGGTTTATGAATTCACCCCTCCACTTT
NA	TRBV18	NA	TRBJ2-7	CASSLTLSYEQYF	TGTGCCAGCTCTCTGACACTCTCCTACGAGCAGTACTTC
NA	TRBV7-3	NA	TRBJ2-2	CASSLISRTGELFF	TGTGCCAGCAGCTTAATTTCCAGAACCGGGGAGCTGTTTTTT
NA	TRBV14	NA	TRBJ2-4	CASSQERGGASKNIQYF	TGTGCCAGCAGCCAAGAACGGGGTGGTGCCTCCAAAAACATTCAGTACTTC
NA	TRBV28	NA	TRBJ1-4	CASSLSAQGEKLFF	TGTGCCAGCAGCCTATCAGCCCAGGGTGAAAAACTGTTTTTT
NA	TRBV20-1	NA	TRBJ1-2	CSAPGLSGYTF	TGCAGTGCCCCGGGACTCAGTGGCTACACCTTC
NA	TRBV7-9	NA	TRBJ1-1	CASSLSGISTEAFF	TGTGCCAGCAGCTTGTCAGGGATCTCCACTGAAGCTTTCTTT
TRBD1	TRBV5-8	NA	TRBJ1-2	CASSRDRGRYIYGYTF	TGTGCCAGCAGCCGGGACAGGGGGCGGTATATCTATGGCTACACCTTC
NA	TRBV19	NA	TRBJ1-5	CASSIDVRYEQPQHF	TGTGCCAGTAGTATAGATGTTCGGTACGAGCAGCCCCAGCATTTT
TRBD1	TRBV4-1	NA	TRBJ2-7	CASSPGQGAYEQYF	TGCGCCAGCAGCCCGGGACAGGGGGCCTACGAGCAGTACTTC
TRBD1	TRBV9	NA	TRBJ1-5	CASSAQGGINQPQHF	TGTGCCAGCAGCGCTCAGGGGGGTATCAATCAGCCCCAGCATTTT
NA	TRBV19	NA	TRBJ1-1	CASSPYRTNTEAFF	TGTGCCAGTAGCCCATACAGGACGAACACTGAAGCTTTCTTT
NA	TRBV12-3/TRBV12-4	once	TRBJ1-5	CASSLGVEQPQHF	TGTGCCAGCAGTTTAGGGGTGGAGCAGCCCCAGCATTTT
TRBD1	TRBV7-3	NA	TRBJ2-5	CASSLDRGLGETQYF	TGTGCCAGCAGCTTAGACAGGGGGCTGGGAGAGACCCAGTACTTC
TRBD1	TRBV11-1	NA	TRBJ2-3	CASSTQGAVTDTQYF	TGTGCCAGCAGCACACAGGGGGCAGTCACAGATACGCAGTATTTT
NA	TRBV19	NA	TRBJ2-7	CASRVGHPGTYEQYF	TGTGCCAGTAGGGTCGGACACCCAGGGACCTACGAGCAGTACTTC
NA	TRBV19	NA	TRBJ2-3	CASSLWRGSTDTQYF	TGTGCCAGTAGTTTGTGGCGGGGAAGCACAGATACGCAGTATTTT
TRBD2	TRBV24-1	NA	TRBJ2-1	CATSDPVTSGSSYNEQFF	TGTGCCACCAGTGATCCAGTGACTAGCGGGAGCTCCTACAATGAGCAGTTCTTC
TRBD1	TRBV19	NA	TRBJ1-1	CASSIPTGQGGTEAFF	TGTGCCAGTAGTATCCCCACAGGACAGGGGGGAACTGAAGCTTTCTTT
NA	TRBV4-1	NA	TRBJ2-2	CASSHGVTGELFF	TGCGCCAGCAGCCACGGAGTCACCGGGGAGCTGTTTTTT
NA	TRBV5-6	NA	TRBJ1-4	CASSFGFGNEKLFF	TGTGCCAGCAGCTTCGGGTTTGGAAATGAAAAACTGTTTTTT
NA	TRBV9	NA	TRBJ2-7	CASSASVGKQYF	TGTGCCAGCAGCGCCTCTGTGGGCAAGCAGTACTTC
TRBD2	TRBV7-9	once	TRBJ2-1	CASSSSSGDPYNEQFF	TGTGCCAGCAGCTCTTCCAGCGGGGATCCGTACAATGAGCAGTTCTTC
TRBD1	TRBV30	NA	TRBJ1-2	CAWSVRQGPTF	TGTGCCTGGAGTGTACGACAGGGGCCCACCTTC
NA	TRBV27	NA	TRBJ1-2	CASSEQGYRYGYTF	TGTGCCAGCAGCGAACAGGGTTATCGGTATGGCTACACCTTC